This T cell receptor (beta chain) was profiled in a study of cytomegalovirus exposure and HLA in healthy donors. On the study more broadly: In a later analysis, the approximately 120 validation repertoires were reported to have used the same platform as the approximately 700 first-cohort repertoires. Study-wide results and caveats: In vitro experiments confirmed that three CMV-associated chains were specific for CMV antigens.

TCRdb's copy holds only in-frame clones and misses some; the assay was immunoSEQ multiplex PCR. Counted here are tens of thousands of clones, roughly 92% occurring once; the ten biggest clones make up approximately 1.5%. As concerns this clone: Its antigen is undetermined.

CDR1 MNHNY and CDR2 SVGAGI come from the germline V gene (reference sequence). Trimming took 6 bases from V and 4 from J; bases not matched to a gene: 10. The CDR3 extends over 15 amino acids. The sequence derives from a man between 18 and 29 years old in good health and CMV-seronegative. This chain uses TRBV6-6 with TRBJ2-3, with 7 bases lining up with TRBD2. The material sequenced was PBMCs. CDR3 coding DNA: TGTGCCAGCAGCTCGGAGCGGGGTAGAGCAGATACGCAGTATTTT. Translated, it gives CASSSERGRADTQYF.